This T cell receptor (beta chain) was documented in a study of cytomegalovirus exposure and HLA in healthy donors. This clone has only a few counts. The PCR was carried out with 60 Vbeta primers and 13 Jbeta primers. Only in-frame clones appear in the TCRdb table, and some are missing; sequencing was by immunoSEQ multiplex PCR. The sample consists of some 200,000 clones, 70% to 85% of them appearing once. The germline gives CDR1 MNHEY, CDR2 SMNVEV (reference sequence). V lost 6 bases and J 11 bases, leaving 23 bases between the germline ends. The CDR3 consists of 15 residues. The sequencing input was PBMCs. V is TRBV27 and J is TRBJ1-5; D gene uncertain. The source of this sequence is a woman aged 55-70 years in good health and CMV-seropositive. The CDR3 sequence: CASSPRLSFGEAQHF. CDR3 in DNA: TGTGCCAGCAGCCCCCGTTTGTCTTTTGGGGAGGCCCAGCATTTT.